One sample yielded the 20 T cell receptor beta chains listed below, sequenced in a study of CD8 T cells in Susac syndrome. About 0.45 to 1 ug RNA was reverse transcribed with random hexamers. TCRdb processed the immunoSEQ multiplex PCR reads anew with MiXCR; each CDR3 protein has one entry. The sample has just over 300,000 distinct CDR3 sequences; about 91% are singletons. Sequenced material: CD4+ T cells from PBMCs. These receptors came from a human donor with multiple sclerosis.

In its sample, this clonotype was seen a few times. V usage is TRBV11-2 and J usage is TRBJ2-4; 10 bases agree with TRBD2. This CDR3 has 15 amino acids. The V gene end was trimmed by 5 bases and the J gene end by 6 bases; junction bases not matched to a gene: 7. CDR1 is SGHAT and CDR2 is FQNNGV in the germline V gene. The CDR3 DNA sequence: TGTGCCAGCAGCACTTCGGGACTAGCGCGAAACATTCAGTACTTC. Its protein is CASSTSGLARNIQYF.

The chain has TRBV30 and TRBJ1-5; perhaps TRBD1 as D (6 bases). The CDR3 has 12 amino acids. The V gene's germline CDR1 is GTSNPN and CDR2 SVGIG (reference sequence). Trimming shortened V by 5 bases and J by 3 bases, and 8 bases separated the two germline ends. CDR3 DNA sequence: TGTGCCTGGTCAGGGGTCAATCAGCCCCAGCATTTT. Translated, it gives CAWSGVNQPQHF.

The V and J genes are TRBV7-2 and TRBJ1-1; TRBD1 matches at 8 bases. Trimming took 4 bases from V and 4 from J; bases not matched to a gene: 5. Germline V gives CDR1 SGHTA, CDR2 FQGNSA. The CDR3 runs 14 residues. The CDR3 bases are TGTGCCAGCAGCTCAGGGGGCGGTATCACTGAAGCTTTCTTT. It encodes CASSSGGGITEAFF.

The chain employs TRBV2 and TRBJ1-2; TRBD1 aligns across 8 bases. The CDR3 sequence is 14 residues long. Per germline, CDR1 SNHLY and CDR2 FYNNEI. V lost 7 bases to trimming and J lost 4 bases; unmatched junction nucleotides: 8. The CDR3 DNA reads as TGTGCCAGCAAACGTCAGGGGGCCGGCTATGGCTACACCTTC. The encoded protein is CASKRQGAGYGYTF.

V gene TRBV18 combines with J gene TRBJ1-6; tentative D call: TRBD1 (5 bases). Germline assignment: CDR1 KGHSH and CDR2 LQKENI. The CDR3 has 13 residues. V was clipped by 2 bases and J by 10 bases, with 9 bases between them. The CDR3 coding sequence is TGTGCCAGCTCACCAAGCGGGGACTCACCCCTCCACTTT. Its protein product is CASSPSGDSPLHF.

The chain joins TRBV10-3 to TRBJ1-1; D is uncertain. V lost 5 bases and J lost 2, with 6 bases in between. The CDR3 contains 12 residues. Germline V gives CDR1 ENHRY, CDR2 SYGVKD. In DNA, the CDR3 is TGTGCCATCAGTTACAGCAACACTGAAGCTTTCTTT. Translated: CAISYSNTEAFF.

The gene calls are TRBV4-3 and TRBJ2-1; the D gene is possibly TRBD2 (6 bases). V dropped 1 base and J dropped 9 bases, with 10 bases sitting between them. The length of the CDR3 is 13 residues. Germline values: CDR1 LGHNA, CDR2 YSLEER. CDR3 in amino acids: CASSQGWRGEQFF. In nucleotides, the CDR3 is TGCGCCAGCAGCCAAGGGTGGAGGGGTGAGCAGTTCTTC.

The chain uses TRBV6-2 or TRBV6-3 and TRBJ2-3, with 7 bases matching TRBD1. Trimming at V came to 2 bases and at J to 3 bases, leaving 8 bases not matched to a gene. Germline CDR1 and CDR2: MNHEY and SVGEGT. The CDR3 sequence is 16 residues long. CDR3 region: CASSYPDRALTDTQYF. The DNA of the CDR3 is TGTGCCAGCAGTTACCCCGACAGGGCGTTAACAGATACGCAGTATTTT.

CDR3 protein: CASSPERVEQYF. The CDR3 coding sequence is TGTGCCAGCTCACCAGAACGGGTCGAGCAGTACTTC. The chain has TRBV18 and TRBJ2-7; no clear D. Trimming left V 2 bases short and J 6 bases short, with 8 bases between. In germline, CDR1 is KGHSH, CDR2 LQKENI. The CDR3 runs to 12 residues.

The genes are TRBV29-1 and TRBJ2-1, with TRBD2 identical over 8 bases. The CDR3 is 14 amino acids. Germline V lookup: CDR1 SQVTM, CDR2 ANQGSEA. J lost 3 bases, V lost 0 bases, and 1 base had no gene match. CDR3 residues: CSVEESGGYNEQFF. The CDR3 DNA follows: TGCAGCGTTGAAGAGAGCGGGGGCTACAATGAGCAGTTCTTC.

The gene calls are TRBV11-1 and TRBJ2-2, with TRBD2 matching 12 bases. V shed 5 bases, J shed 0 bases, and the junction held 19 bases outside the gene matches. CDR1 SGHAT and CDR2 FQDESV come from the germline V gene (reference sequence). There are 22 residues in the CDR3. CDR3 sequence: CASSPPREPPGLAGANTGELFF. Written as DNA, the CDR3 is TGTGCCAGCAGCCCCCCTCGCGAACCGCCGGGACTAGCGGGCGCGAACACCGGGGAGCTGTTTTTT.

This clonotype is a singleton in its sample. The chain combines TRBV5-1 with TRBJ2-1; 8 bases match TRBD1. The ends lost 1 base at V and 5 bases at J; junction bases unmatched: 8. This CDR3 spans 16 amino acids. CDR1 is SGHRS, CDR2 YFSETQ, per germline. Here the CDR3 reads CASSLRPGQANNEQFF. CDR3 in DNA: TGCGCCAGCAGCTTGAGACCGGGACAGGCGAACAATGAGCAGTTCTTC.

The chain combines TRBV15 with TRBJ2-5; D not resolved. With 5 bases removed from V and 1 base from J, the gap between germline ends came to 11 bases. Germline CDR1 reads LNHNV; CDR2 reads YYDKDF (reference sequence). There are 14 residues in the CDR3. The CDR3 DNA is TGTGCCACCAGCGTCAGGTTTTCCCAAGAGACCCAGTACTTC. It is translated as CATSVRFSQETQYF. Full variable domain (remainder filled in from reference TRBV15 and TRBJ2-5): DAMVIQNPRYQVTQFGKPVTLSCSQTLNHNVMYWYQQKSSQAPKLLFHYYDKDFNNEADTPDNFQSRRPNTSFCFLDIRSPGLGDTAMYLCATSVRFSQETQYFGPGTRLLVL.

The chain couples TRBV7-3 to TRBJ2-1; 11 positions agree with TRBD1. The CDR3 totals 15 residues. The ends lost 2 bases at V and 9 bases at J; junction bases unmatched: 6. Germline V gives CDR1 SGHTA, CDR2 FQGTGA. The CDR3 sequence is CASSLAGQGVGEQFF. The CDR3 coding sequence is TGTGCCAGCAGCTTAGCGGGACAGGGGGTCGGTGAGCAGTTCTTC.

This clonotype is a singleton in its sample. The rearrangement links TRBV19 to TRBJ1-5; perhaps TRBD1 as D (5 bases). Looked up from germline, CDR1 is LNHDA and CDR2 is SQIVND (reference sequence). Trimming shortened V by 7 bases and J by 1 base, and 11 bases separated the two germline ends. The CDR3 runs to 14 residues. DNA for the CDR3: TGTGCCAGTACTTCGCGGGGGAGCAATCAGCCCCAGCATTTT. Its translation: CASTSRGSNQPQHF. The complete variable domain, with remaining parts taken from reference TRBV19 and TRBJ1-5, reads DGGITQSPKYLFRKEGQNVTLSCEQNLNHDAMYWYRQDPGQGLRLIYYSQIVNDFQKGDIAEGYSVSREKKESFPLTVTSAQKNPTAFYLCASTSRGSNQPQHFGDGTRLSIL.

This rearrangement joins TRBV6-6 to TRBJ2-7, with a possible D match to TRBD2 (5 bases). This CDR3 is built from 13 residues. The germline V gene has CDR1 MNHNY and CDR2 SVGAGI (reference sequence). V was cut by 6 bases and J by 6 bases, with 15 bases left in between. The CDR3, as DNA: TGTGCCAGCAGGGCGACTACAAAACCCGAGCAGTACTTC. Its protein product is CASRATTKPEQYF.

The chain joins TRBV5-6 to TRBJ1-3, with a weak D call TRBD1 (5 bases). The CDR3 totals 15 residues. V was shortened by 0 bases and J by 4 bases, with 11 bases between the two germline ends. Germline loops: CDR1 SGHDT, CDR2 YYEEEE. The CDR3 sequence: CASSLGVRAGNTIYF. CDR3 nucleotides: TGTGCCAGCAGCTTGGGTGTCAGGGCGGGAAACACCATATATTTT.

The genes are TRBV5-1 and TRBJ2-3; D remains unclear. Germline V gives CDR1 SGHRS, CDR2 YFSETQ. V lost 2 bases and J lost 4, with 14 bases in between. The CDR3 sequence is 15 residues long. CDR3 protein: CASSLRVGGPDTQYF. The CDR3 DNA reads as TGCGCCAGCAGCTTAAGAGTGGGTGGCCCAGATACGCAGTATTTT. The full variable domain, completed using reference TRBV5-1 and TRBJ2-3, is KAGVTQTPRYLIKTRGQQVTLSCSPISGHRSVSWYQQTPGQGLQFLFEYFSETQRNKGNFPGRFSGRQFSNSRSEMNVSTLELGDSALYLCASSLRVGGPDTQYFGPGTRLTVL.

This chain links TRBV5-1 with TRBJ2-1; a weak D match, TRBD2 (5 bases). Looked up from germline, CDR1 is SGHRS and CDR2 is YFSETQ. CDR3 length equals 16 residues. Trimming cost V 4 bases and J 0 bases, with 14 bases left between them. CDR3 loop: CASSLRVGGSYNEQFF. The CDR3 coding sequence is TGCGCCAGCAGCCTGCGGGTGGGCGGCTCCTACAATGAGCAGTTCTTC.

The chain carries TRBV7-8 and TRBJ2-2; the D is unclear. Trimming removed 3 bases at V and 0 bases at J, with 8 bases between. CDR3 size: 15 residues. Per germline, CDR1 SGHVS and CDR2 FQNEAQ. CDR3 nucleotide sequence: TGTGCCAGCAGCTTTGTGAGCGCGAACACCGGGGAGCTGTTTTTT. Translating it yields CASSFVSANTGELFF. The full variable domain, its missing parts supplied by reference TRBV7-8 and TRBJ2-2, is GAGVSQSPRYKVAKRGQDVALRCDPISGHVSLFWYQQALGQGPEFLTYFQNEAQLDKSGLPSDRFFAERPEGSVSTLKIQRTQQEDSAVYLCASSFVSANTGELFFGEGSRLTVL.